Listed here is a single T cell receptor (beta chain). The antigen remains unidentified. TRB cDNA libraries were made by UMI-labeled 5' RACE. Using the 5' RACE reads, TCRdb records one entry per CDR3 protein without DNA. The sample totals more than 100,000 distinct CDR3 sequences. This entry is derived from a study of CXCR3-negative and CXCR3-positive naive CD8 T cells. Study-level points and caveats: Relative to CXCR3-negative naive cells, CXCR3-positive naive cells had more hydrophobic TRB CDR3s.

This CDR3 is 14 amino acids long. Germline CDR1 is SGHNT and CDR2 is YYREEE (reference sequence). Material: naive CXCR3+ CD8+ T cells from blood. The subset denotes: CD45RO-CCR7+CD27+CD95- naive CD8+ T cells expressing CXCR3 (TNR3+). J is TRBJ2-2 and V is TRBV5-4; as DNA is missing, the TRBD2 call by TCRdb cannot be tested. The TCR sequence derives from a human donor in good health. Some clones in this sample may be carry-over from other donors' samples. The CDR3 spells CASSFRGGLGELFF. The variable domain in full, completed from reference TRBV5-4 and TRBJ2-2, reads ETGVTQSPTHLIKTRGQQVTLRCSSQSGHNTVSWYQQALGQGPQFIFQYYREEENGRGNFPPRFSGLQFPNYSSELNVNALELDDSALYLCASSFRGGLGELFFGEGSRLTVL.